The clone carrying this TCR beta chain was detected once. Its antigen is still unknown. Here immunoSEQ multiplex PCR was the method, and the copy in TCRdb shows in-frame clones only, minus some. This table has fewer than 35,000 clones, less than 70% appearing once. The data derive from a study of STAT5B mutations in CD4+ large granular lymphocyte leukemia. Overall study findings and caveats: Higher CD4+ than CD8+ T-LGLL clonality might reflect small sample size.

Trimming took 4 bases from V and 5 from J; bases not matched to a gene: 7. This CDR3 region has 17 residues. Germline CDR1 WNHNN, CDR2 SYGVQD (reference sequence). The receptor was isolated from a human donor in good health. The chain joins TRBV10-1 to TRBJ2-5, with 16 bases lining up with TRBD2. Sequenced sample: CD4+ T cells from blood buffy coats. The CDR3 reads CASSGGTSGGACETQYF. The CDR3 DNA reads TGCGCCAGCAGTGGGGGGACTAGCGGGGGGGCCTGTGAGACCCAGTACTTC.